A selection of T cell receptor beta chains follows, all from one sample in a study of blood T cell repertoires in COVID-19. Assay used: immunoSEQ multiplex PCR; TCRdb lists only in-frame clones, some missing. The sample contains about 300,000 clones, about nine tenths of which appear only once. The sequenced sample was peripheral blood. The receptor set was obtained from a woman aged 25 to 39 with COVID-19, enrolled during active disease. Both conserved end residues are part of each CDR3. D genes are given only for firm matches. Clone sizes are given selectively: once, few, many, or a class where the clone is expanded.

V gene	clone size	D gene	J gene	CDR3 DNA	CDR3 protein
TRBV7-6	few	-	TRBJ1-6	TGTGCCAGCAGCGCCCGGGTCCCGAATTCACCCCTCCACTTT	CASSARVPNSPLHF
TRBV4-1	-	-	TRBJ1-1	TGCGCCAGCAGCCAAGAAATAAGAGGATTTGAAGCTTTCTTT	CASSQEIRGFEAFF
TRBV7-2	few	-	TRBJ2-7	TGTGCCAGCAGCTTAGCCACCTACGAGCAGTACTTC	CASSLATYEQYF
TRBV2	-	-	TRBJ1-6	TGTGCCAGCAGTCCTTCGTCGGACAGCTATAATTCACCCCTCCACTTT	CASSPSSDSYNSPLHF
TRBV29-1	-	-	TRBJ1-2	TGCAGCGTGTTAATGGAGGGCTATGGCTACACCTTC	CSVLMEGYGYTF
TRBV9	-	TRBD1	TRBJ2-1	TGTGCCAGCAGCGAGATCGGGACAGGCCTGAATGAGCAGTTCTTC	CASSEIGTGLNEQFF
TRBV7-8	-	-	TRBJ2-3	TGTGCCAGCAGCTTATCACCTAGGACTAGCACAGATACGCAGTATTTT	CASSLSPRTSTDTQYF
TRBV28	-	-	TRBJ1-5	TGTGCCAGCAGTTTCACCCACAGGAATCAGCCCCAGCATTTT	CASSFTHRNQPQHF
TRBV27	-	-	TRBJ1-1	TGTGCCAGCTGGTCAGGTAGGGGCACTGAAGCTTTCTTT	CASWSGRGTEAFF
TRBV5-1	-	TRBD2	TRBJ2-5	TGCGCCAGCGGGACTAGCGGGGGGGTCCAAGAGACCCAGTACTTC	CASGTSGGVQETQYF
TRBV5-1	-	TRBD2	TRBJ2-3	TGCGCCAGCAGCATGGCGGGGGAGGATACGCAGTATTTT	CASSMAGEDTQYF
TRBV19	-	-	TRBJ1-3	TGTGCCAGTAGTATCTTCCCAATTGGGGCGGACAGTGGAGACTCTGGAAACACCATATATTTT	CASSIFPIGADSGDSGNTIYF
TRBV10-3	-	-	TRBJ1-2	TGTGCCATCAGTCCCGGAGGGTCCATGGATCACTATGGCTACACCTTC	CAISPGGSMDHYGYTF
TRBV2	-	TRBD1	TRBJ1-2	TGTGCCAGCAGTAGACAGGGGGTTAATTATGGCTACACCTTC	CASSRQGVNYGYTF
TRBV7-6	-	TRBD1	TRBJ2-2	TGTGCCAGCAGCCGGACGCTACAGGGGGCTATCGGGGAGCTGTTTTTT	CASSRTLQGAIGELFF
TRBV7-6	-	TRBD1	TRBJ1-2	TGTGCCAGCAGCTTAGGATCCGGGACAGGCCCCTATGGCTACACCTTC	CASSLGSGTGPYGYTF
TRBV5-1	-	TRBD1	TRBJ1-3	TGCGCCAGCACGCCAGGGGGCGGCTCTGGAAACACCATATATTTT	CASTPGGGSGNTIYF
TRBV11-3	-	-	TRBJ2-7	TGTGCCAGCAGCCCGAGATCGGGGTCCACCTACGAGCAGTACTTC	CASSPRSGSTYEQYF
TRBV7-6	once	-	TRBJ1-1	TGTGCCAGCAGCCCCCAGATGAACACTGAAGCTTTCTTT	CASSPQMNTEAFF
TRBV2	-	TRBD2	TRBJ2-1	TGTGCCAGCAGCACATATCGCGGGGGGGCGGACAATGAGCAGTTCTTC	CASSTYRGGADNEQFF
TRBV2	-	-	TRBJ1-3	TGTGCCAGCACGACAGTTGGAAACACCATATATTTT	CASTTVGNTIYF
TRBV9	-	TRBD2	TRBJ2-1	TGTGCCAGCAGCGTAGTGGCGAGCGGGGGGTCCAATGAGCAGTTCTTC	CASSVVASGGSNEQFF
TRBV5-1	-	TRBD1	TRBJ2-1	TGCGCCAGCAGCTTGACGATCGGACAGGGGTTATACAATGAGCAGTTCTTC	CASSLTIGQGLYNEQFF
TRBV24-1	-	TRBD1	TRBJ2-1	TGTGCCACCAGTCCCTCCACAGGGGGCGATGAGCAGTTCTTC	CATSPSTGGDEQFF
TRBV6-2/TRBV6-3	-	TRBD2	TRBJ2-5	TGTGCCAGCAGTTACTGGCCCGGGACTAGCGTACCTTACTTC	CASSYWPGTSVPYF
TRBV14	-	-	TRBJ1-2	TGTGCCAGCAGCCAAGGGTCCCGCGGATGGGGCTACACCTTC	CASSQGSRGWGYTF
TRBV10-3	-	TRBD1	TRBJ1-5	TGTGCCATCAGCTCGAGGGACAGGGGGCATCAGCCCCAGCATTTT	CAISSRDRGHQPQHF
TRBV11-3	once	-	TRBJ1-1	TGTGCCAGCAGATACCAGGGGCACGAAGCTTTCTTT	CASRYQGHEAFF
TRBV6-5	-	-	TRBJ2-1	TGTGCCAGCTCCCTAAGGGGGGGAATCTACAATGAGCAGTTCTTC	CASSLRGGIYNEQFF
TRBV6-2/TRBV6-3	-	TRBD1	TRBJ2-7	TGTGCCAGCAGTCTGCGAGGGGACAGGAACTCCTACGAGCAGTACTTC	CASSLRGDRNSYEQYF
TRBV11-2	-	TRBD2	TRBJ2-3	TGTGCCAGCAGCCCGTCGACTAGCGGGGATACGCAGTATTTT	CASSPSTSGDTQYF
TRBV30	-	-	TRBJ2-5	TGTGCCTGGAGTAAGCAAAAAGGGGGATGGGAGACCCAGTACTTC	CAWSKQKGGWETQYF
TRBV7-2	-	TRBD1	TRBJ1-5	TGTGCCAGCAGCTCGATACAGGGGTTCAATCAGCCCCAGCATTTT	CASSSIQGFNQPQHF
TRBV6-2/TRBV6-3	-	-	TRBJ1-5	TGTGCCAGCAGCACAGATTATAGCAATCAGCCCCAGCATTTT	CASSTDYSNQPQHF
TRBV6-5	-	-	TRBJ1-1	TGTGCCAGCAGTTTCAACAGGGCCGGCACTGAAGCTTTCTTT	CASSFNRAGTEAFF
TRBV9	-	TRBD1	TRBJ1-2	TGTGCCAGCAGCGTGAGGGTAGACAGGGTATCTAACTATGGCTACACCTTC	CASSVRVDRVSNYGYTF